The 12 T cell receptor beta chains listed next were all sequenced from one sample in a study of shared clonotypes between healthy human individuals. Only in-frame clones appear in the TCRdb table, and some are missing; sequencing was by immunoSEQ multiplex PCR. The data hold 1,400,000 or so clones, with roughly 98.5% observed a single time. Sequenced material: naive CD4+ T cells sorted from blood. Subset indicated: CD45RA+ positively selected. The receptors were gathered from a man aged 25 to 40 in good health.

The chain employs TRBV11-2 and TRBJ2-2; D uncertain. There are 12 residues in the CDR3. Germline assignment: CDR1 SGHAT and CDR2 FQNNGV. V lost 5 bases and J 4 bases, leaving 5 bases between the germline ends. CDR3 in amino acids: CASSHSTGELFF. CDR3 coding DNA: TGTGCCAGCAGCCACTCCACCGGGGAGCTGTTTTTT.

The CDR3 reads CASSQGSGYTF. In DNA, the CDR3 is TGTGCCAGCAGCCAGGGAAGTGGCTACACCTTC. V gene TRBV6-5 combines with J gene TRBJ1-2; possible D gene TRBD1, 5 bases. In germline, CDR1 is MNHEY, CDR2 SVGAGI. This CDR3 comprises 11 residues. V gave up 6 bases and J gave up 7 bases, with 9 bases separating them.

The CDR3 DNA reads as TGTGCCAGCAGCTTAGATCTAGCGGGAGTGCGGGAGCAGTACTTC. Its protein product is CASSLDLAGVREQYF. This sequence joins TRBV7-2 and TRBJ2-7; 10 positions match TRBD2. Germline V gives CDR1 SGHTA, CDR2 FQGNSA. Unmatched junction bases numbered 7, after V lost 1 base and J lost 7 bases. The CDR3 has 15 residues.

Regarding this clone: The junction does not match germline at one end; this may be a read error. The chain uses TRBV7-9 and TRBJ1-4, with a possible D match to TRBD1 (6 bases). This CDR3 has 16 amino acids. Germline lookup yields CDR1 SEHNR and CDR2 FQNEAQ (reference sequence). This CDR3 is CASTLREGGTNEKLFF. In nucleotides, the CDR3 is TGTGCCAGCACCTTACGCGAAGGGGGTACTAATGAAAAACTGTTTTTT.

This CDR3 is CASSLGGTGTDTQYF. DNA for the CDR3: TGTGCCAGCAGCTTAGGGGGGACCGGCACAGATACGCAGTATTTT. The chain recombines TRBV7-6 with TRBJ2-3; D tentatively fits TRBD1 or TRBD2 (5 bases each). CDR3 length equals 15 residues. Germline V gene sequence: CDR1 SGHVS, CDR2 FNYEAQ. Trimming cost V 1 base and J 1 base, with 9 bases left between them.

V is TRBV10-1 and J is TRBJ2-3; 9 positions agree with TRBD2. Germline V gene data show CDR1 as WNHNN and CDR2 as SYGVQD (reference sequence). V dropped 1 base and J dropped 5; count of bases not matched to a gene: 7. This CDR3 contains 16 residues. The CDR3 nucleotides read TGCGCCAGCAGTGAGTTATCGGCTAGCGGGATAGATACGCAGTATTTT. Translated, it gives CASSELSASGIDTQYF.

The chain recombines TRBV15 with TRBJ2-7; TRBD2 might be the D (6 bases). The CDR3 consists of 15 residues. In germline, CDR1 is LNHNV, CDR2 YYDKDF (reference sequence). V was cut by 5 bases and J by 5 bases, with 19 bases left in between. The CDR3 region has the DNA TGTGCCACCAGCGGATGGGACGGACTAAAGGACGAGCAGTACTTC. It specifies CATSGWDGLKDEQYF. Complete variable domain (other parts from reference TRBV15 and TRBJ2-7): DAMVIQNPRYQVTQFGKPVTLSCSQTLNHNVMYWYQQKSSQAPKLLFHYYDKDFNNEADTPDNFQSRRPNTSFCFLDIRSPGLGDTAMYLCATSGWDGLKDEQYFGPGTRLTVT.

The CDR3 loop reads CASSLWTSYEQYF. The CDR3 DNA reads TGTGCCAGCAGCTTATGGACAAGCTACGAGCAGTACTTC. The chain carries TRBV7-2 and TRBJ2-7; D may be TRBD1 (5 bases). The CDR3 is 13 residues long. The V end was cut by 2 bases, the J end by 3 bases, with 8 bases between. Per the germline V gene, CDR1 is SGHTA and CDR2 is FQGNSA.

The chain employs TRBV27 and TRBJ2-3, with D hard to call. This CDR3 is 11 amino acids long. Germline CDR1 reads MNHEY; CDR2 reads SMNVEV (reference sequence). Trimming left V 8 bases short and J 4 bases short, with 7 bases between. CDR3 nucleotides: TGTGCCAGCCTCCGCGCAGATACGCAGTATTTT. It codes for CASLRADTQYF.

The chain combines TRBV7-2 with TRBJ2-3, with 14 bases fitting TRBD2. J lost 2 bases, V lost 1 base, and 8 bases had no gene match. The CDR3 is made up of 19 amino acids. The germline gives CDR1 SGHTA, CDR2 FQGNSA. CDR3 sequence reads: CASSLDDPGLAGATDTQYF. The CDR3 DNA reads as TGTGCCAGCAGCTTAGACGATCCGGGACTAGCGGGAGCCACAGATACGCAGTATTTT.

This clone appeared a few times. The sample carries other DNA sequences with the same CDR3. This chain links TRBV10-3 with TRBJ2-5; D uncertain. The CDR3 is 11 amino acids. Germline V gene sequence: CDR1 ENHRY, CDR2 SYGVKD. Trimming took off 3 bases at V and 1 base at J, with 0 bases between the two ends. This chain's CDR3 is CAISDQETQYF. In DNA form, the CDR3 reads TGTGCCATCAGTGACCAAGAGACCCAGTACTTC.

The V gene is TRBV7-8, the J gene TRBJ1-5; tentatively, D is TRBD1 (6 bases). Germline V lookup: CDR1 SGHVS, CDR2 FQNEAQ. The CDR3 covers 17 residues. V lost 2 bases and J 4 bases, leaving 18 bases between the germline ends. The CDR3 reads CASSLWGKGEGNQPQHF. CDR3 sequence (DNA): TGTGCCAGCAGCTTATGGGGAAAGGGGGAAGGGAATCAGCCCCAGCATTTT.